Shown below are 6 T cell receptor beta chains from a single sample sequenced in a study of blood T cell repertoires in COVID-19. Measured with immunoSEQ multiplex PCR; TCRdb has only the in-frame clones, and not every one. The sample includes about 59,000 clones, over 75% of them seen just once. The material sequenced was peripheral blood. The receptors come from a man older than 75 in a cohort sampled during active COVID-19.

CDR3 loop: CASTTQLSGFYTEAFF. In DNA form, the CDR3 reads TGTGCCAGTACCACTCAATTGAGTGGTTTTTACACTGAAGCTTTCTTT. J is TRBJ1-1 and V is TRBV19; D is uncertain. Between the trimmed V and J ends, which lost 7 bases and 3 bases, there was a span of 21 bases. CDR1 and CDR2 from the germline V gene are LNHDA and SQIVND (reference sequence). There are 16 residues in the CDR3.

The chain carries TRBV9 and TRBJ2-7; a possible D gene is TRBD1 (6 bases). The ends were cut back, 0 bases at V and 5 bases at J, with 12 bases in the middle. This CDR3 has 14 amino acids. CDR1 and CDR2 from the germline V gene are SGDLS and YYNGEE. CDR3 amino acids: CASSVGNRVNEQYF. The CDR3 region has the DNA TGTGCCAGCAGCGTAGGGAACAGGGTTAACGAGCAGTACTTC.

The J gene is TRBJ1-2, the V gene TRBV5-1, with TRBD1 identical over 10 bases. Per germline, CDR1 SGHRS and CDR2 YFSETQ. Losses at the gene ends were 0 bases for V and 4 bases for J; bases not matched to a gene: 6. The CDR3 contains 16 residues. In DNA form, the CDR3 reads TGCGCCAGCAGCTTGGAACCCGGACAGGGGGTCTATGGCTACACCTTC. It codes for CASSLEPGQGVYGYTF.

The V gene is TRBV11-3, the J gene TRBJ2-3; no clear D gene. CDR1 is SGHNT, CDR2 YENEEA, per germline. This CDR3 has 14 amino acids. V gave up 4 bases and J gave up 4 bases, with 12 bases separating them. The CDR3 DNA sequence: TGTGCCAGCAGCTCGGGTACACCCCCAGATACGCAGTATTTT. The encoded protein is CASSSGTPPDTQYF. Supplemented by reference TRBV11-3 and TRBJ2-3, the full variable domain reads EAGVVQSPRYKIIEKKQPVAFWCNPISGHNTLYWYLQNLGQGPELLIRYENEEAVDDSQLPKDRFSAERLKGVDSTLKIQPAELGDSAVYLCASSSGTPPDTQYFGPGTRLTVL.

The genes are TRBV10-3 and TRBJ2-7; 8 bases match TRBD2. There are 13 residues in the CDR3. From germline, CDR1 is ENHRY and CDR2 SYGVKD. V gave up 4 bases and J gave up 5 bases; unmatched junction bases: 4. CDR3 DNA sequence: TGTGCCATCAGTGTTCGGGGGGGGAACGAGCAGTACTTC. Residues: CAISVRGGNEQYF.

J is TRBJ1-1 and V is TRBV30, with a possible D match to TRBD1 (5 bases). V lost 3 bases to trimming and J lost 2 bases, with 13 bases between them. The CDR3 loop spans 14 amino acids. Germline assignment: CDR1 GTSNPN and CDR2 SVGIG (reference sequence). The CDR3 DNA is TGTGCCTGGAGGTTACAGGCTTTCAACACTGAAGCTTTCTTT. It translates to CAWRLQAFNTEAFF.